The rows below give T cell receptor beta chains drawn from one sample of a study of shared clonotypes between healthy human individuals. Sequencing was performed with immunoSEQ multiplex PCR; in TCRdb, only in-frame clones are kept and a portion is missing. The data show 2 million or so clones, approximately 94% seen once. Sequencing was performed on naive CD8+ T cells sorted from blood. All receptors derive from a man aged 18 to 35 in good health. Each CDR3 is given with its conserved first and last residue. A D gene is named only where the DNA matches it firmly. Expanded clones get a size class; other rows say once, few or many, or leave the size out.

clone size: .; J gene: TRBJ2-3; V gene: TRBV27; D gene: TRBD2; CDR3 DNA: TGTGCCAGCAGTACCACCTTAGCGGGGGGGCCCGATACGCAGTATTTT; CDR3 protein: CASSTTLAGGPDTQYF
clone size: .; J gene: TRBJ1-2; V gene: TRBV9; D gene: TRBD1; CDR3 DNA: TGTGCCAGCAGCCAGCGGACAGGGCCGAACTATGGCTACACCTTC; CDR3 protein: CASSQRTGPNYGYTF
clone size: .; J gene: TRBJ1-4; V gene: TRBV5-4; D gene: .; CDR3 DNA: TGTGCCAGCAGCTCCGGGACCGTTGAAAAACTGTTTTTT; CDR3 protein: CASSSGTVEKLFF
clone size: .; J gene: TRBJ2-2; V gene: TRBV9; D gene: .; CDR3 DNA: TGTGCCAGCAGCAATCCGGGACACCACCTTGGGGCCGGGGAGCTGTTTTTT; CDR3 protein: CASSNPGHHLGAGELFF
clone size: once; J gene: TRBJ2-2; V gene: TRBV4-3; D gene: TRBD1; CDR3 DNA: TGCGCCAGCAGCCAAAACCCCGACAGGGGCGCGAACACCGGGGAGCTGTTTTTT; CDR3 protein: CASSQNPDRGANTGELFF
clone size: once; J gene: TRBJ1-6; V gene: TRBV6-1; D gene: .; CDR3 DNA: TGTGCCAGCAGTCCTCCGGTGCCACCCCTCCACTTT; CDR3 protein: CASSPPVPPLHF
clone size: .; J gene: TRBJ2-7; V gene: TRBV29-1; D gene: TRBD1; CDR3 DNA: TGCAGCGTTGAGGTGGACAGGGGGTACGAGCAGTACTTC; CDR3 protein: CSVEVDRGYEQYF
clone size: once; J gene: TRBJ2-1; V gene: TRBV29-1; D gene: TRBD1; CDR3 DNA: TGCAGCGTTGTGGCAGTGACAGGGAATGAGCAGTTCTTC; CDR3 protein: CSVVAVTGNEQFF
clone size: once; J gene: TRBJ2-3; V gene: TRBV15; D gene: TRBD2; CDR3 DNA: TGTGCCACCAGCAGAGATCGTTGGGCTAGCGGGGGGCCGAACACAGATACGCAGTATTTT; CDR3 protein: CATSRDRWASGGPNTDTQYF
clone size: .; J gene: TRBJ2-3; V gene: TRBV9; D gene: .; CDR3 DNA: TGTGCCAGCAGCGTAGTAGGTGGCACAGATACGCAGTATTTT; CDR3 protein: CASSVVGGTDTQYF
clone size: .; J gene: TRBJ1-2; V gene: TRBV7-9; D gene: TRBD1; CDR3 DNA: TGTGCCTCCAGAGGGGGCGGCGGCTACACCTTC; CDR3 protein: CASRGGGGYTF
clone size: once; J gene: TRBJ2-7; V gene: TRBV6-1; D gene: .; CDR3 DNA: TGTGCCAGCAGCCCGGGGCAGCCCTACGAGCAGTACTTC; CDR3 protein: CASSPGQPYEQYF
clone size: .; J gene: TRBJ2-7; V gene: TRBV5-4; D gene: .; CDR3 DNA: TGTGCCAGCAGCTTGGAGGACTACGAGCAGTACTTC; CDR3 protein: CASSLEDYEQYF
clone size: .; J gene: TRBJ2-1; V gene: TRBV15; D gene: TRBD2; CDR3 DNA: TGTGCCACCAGCGGGCTAGCGGGGGTCTACAATGAGCAGTTCTTC; CDR3 protein: CATSGLAGVYNEQFF
clone size: once; J gene: TRBJ2-7; V gene: TRBV14; D gene: .; CDR3 DNA: TGTGCCAGCAGCCAAGAGGGCTCCTACGAGCAGTACTTC; CDR3 protein: CASSQEGSYEQYF
clone size: .; J gene: TRBJ1-2; V gene: TRBV7-9; D gene: .; CDR3 DNA: TGTGCCAGCAGCTCAGGAGGAGCTAACTATGGCTACACCTTC; CDR3 protein: CASSSGGANYGYTF
clone size: .; J gene: TRBJ2-7; V gene: TRBV5-4; D gene: .; CDR3 DNA: TGTGCCAGCAGCTTAGGGCTCAACGAGCAGTACTTC; CDR3 protein: CASSLGLNEQYF
clone size: .; J gene: TRBJ1-2; V gene: TRBV7-9; D gene: .; CDR3 DNA: TGTGCCAGCAGCGAAGGTGTCGGTGGCTACACCTTC; CDR3 protein: CASSEGVGGYTF
clone size: once; J gene: TRBJ2-2; V gene: TRBV9; D gene: .; CDR3 DNA: TGTGCCAGCAGGCCTCCCCATACCGGGGAGCTGTTTTTT; CDR3 protein: CASRPPHTGELFF
clone size: .; J gene: TRBJ2-2; V gene: TRBV9; D gene: .; CDR3 DNA: TGTGCCAGCAGCTCCGGTAGCAGGGGCGGGTTCACCGGGGAGCTGTTTTTT; CDR3 protein: CASSSGSRGGFTGELFF
clone size: .; J gene: TRBJ2-1; V gene: TRBV7-9; D gene: .; CDR3 DNA: TGTGCCAGCAGCTTATCCTCTCTAAGGGTAGACCTCAATGAGCAGTTCTTC; CDR3 protein: CASSLSSLRVDLNEQFF
clone size: .; J gene: TRBJ2-5; V gene: TRBV29-1; D gene: .; CDR3 DNA: TGCAGCGTTATAGGGCTCCGGGACCCATCAACGGAGGAGACCCAGTACTTC; CDR3 protein: CSVIGLRDPSTEETQYF
clone size: once; J gene: TRBJ2-7; V gene: TRBV5-1; D gene: TRBD2; CDR3 DNA: TGCGCCAGCAGCTTCGGGACTAACTCCTACGAGCAGTACTTC; CDR3 protein: CASSFGTNSYEQYF
clone size: .; J gene: TRBJ2-3; V gene: TRBV30; D gene: .; CDR3 DNA: TGTGCTGCGAGGGTAGTCGCAGATACGCAGTATTTT; CDR3 protein: CAARVVADTQYF
clone size: .; J gene: TRBJ1-4; V gene: TRBV6-5; D gene: TRBD1; CDR3 DNA: TGTGCCAGCAGTTACGGGACAGGGTCGTCCGAAAAACTGTTTTTT; CDR3 protein: CASSYGTGSSEKLFF
clone size: .; J gene: TRBJ1-5; V gene: TRBV21-1; D gene: .; CDR3 DNA: TGTGCCAGCAGCAAAGATGAAGAAGATATACCCAATCAGCCCCAGCATTTT; CDR3 protein: CASSKDEEDIPNQPQHF